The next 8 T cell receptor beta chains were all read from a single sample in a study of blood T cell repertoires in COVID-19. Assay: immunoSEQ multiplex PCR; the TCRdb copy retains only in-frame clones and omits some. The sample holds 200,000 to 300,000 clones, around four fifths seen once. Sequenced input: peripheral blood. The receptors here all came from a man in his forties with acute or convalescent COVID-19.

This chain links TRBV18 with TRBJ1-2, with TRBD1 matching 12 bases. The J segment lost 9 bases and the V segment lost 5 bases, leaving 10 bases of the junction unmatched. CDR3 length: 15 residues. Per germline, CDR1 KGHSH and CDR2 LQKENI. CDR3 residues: CASSSGTGGVMSYTF. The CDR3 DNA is TGTGCCAGCTCATCAGGGACAGGGGGCGTTATGAGCTACACCTTC.

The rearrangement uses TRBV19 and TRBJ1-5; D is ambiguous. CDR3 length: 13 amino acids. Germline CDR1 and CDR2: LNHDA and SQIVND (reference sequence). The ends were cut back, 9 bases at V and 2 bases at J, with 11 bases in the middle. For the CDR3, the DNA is TGTGCCAGCGGGAGGGAGGGCAATCAGCCCCAGCATTTT. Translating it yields CASGREGNQPQHF.

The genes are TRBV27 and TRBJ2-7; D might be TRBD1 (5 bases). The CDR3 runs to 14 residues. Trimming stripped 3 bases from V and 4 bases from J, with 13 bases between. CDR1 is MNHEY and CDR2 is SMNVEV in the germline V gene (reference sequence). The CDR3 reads CASSFQGMRYEQYF. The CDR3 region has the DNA TGTGCCAGCAGTTTTCAGGGAATGAGGTACGAGCAGTACTTC.

CDR3 DNA sequence: TGCGCCAGCAGAAACCCGACCCAACAGGGCCAGTGGGAAGCTTTCTTT. Protein sequence: CASRNPTQQGQWEAFF. The V gene is TRBV5-1, the J gene TRBJ1-1; maybe TRBD1 (6 bases). Germline-derived CDR1 and CDR2 are SGHRS and YFSETQ. Trimming stripped 5 bases from V and 8 bases from J, with 25 bases between. This CDR3 comprises 16 residues.

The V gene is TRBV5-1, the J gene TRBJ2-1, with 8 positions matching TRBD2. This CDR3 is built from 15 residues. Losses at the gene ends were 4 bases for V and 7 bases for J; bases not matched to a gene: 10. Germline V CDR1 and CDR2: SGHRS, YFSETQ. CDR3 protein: CASSRGDLAGNEQFF. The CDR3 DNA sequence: TGCGCCAGCAGCAGAGGTGATCTAGCGGGTAATGAGCAGTTCTTC.

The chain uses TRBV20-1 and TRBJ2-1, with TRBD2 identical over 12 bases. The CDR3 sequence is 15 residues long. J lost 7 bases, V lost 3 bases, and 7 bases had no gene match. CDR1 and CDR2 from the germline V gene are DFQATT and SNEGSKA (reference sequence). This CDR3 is CSASSSGRAWNEQFF. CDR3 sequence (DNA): TGCAGTGCTAGTTCTAGCGGGAGGGCCTGGAATGAGCAGTTCTTC.

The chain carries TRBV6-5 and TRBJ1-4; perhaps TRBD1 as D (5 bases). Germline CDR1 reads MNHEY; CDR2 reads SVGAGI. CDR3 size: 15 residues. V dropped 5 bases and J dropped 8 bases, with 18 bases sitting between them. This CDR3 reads CASSPGRTISEKLFF. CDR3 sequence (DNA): TGTGCCAGCAGTCCGGGACGGACTATTAGCGAAAAACTGTTTTTT.

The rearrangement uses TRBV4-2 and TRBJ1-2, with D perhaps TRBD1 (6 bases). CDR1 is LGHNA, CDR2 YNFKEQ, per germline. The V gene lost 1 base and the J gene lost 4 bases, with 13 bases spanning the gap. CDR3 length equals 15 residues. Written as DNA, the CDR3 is TGTGCCAGCAGCCAAGGACAGGAAAATAGCTATGGCTACACCTTC. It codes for CASSQGQENSYGYTF.